The following is a T cell receptor (beta chain) sequence with its context. The antigen remains undetermined. The data derive from a study of cytomegalovirus exposure and HLA in healthy donors. For this donor, CMV serostatus was not recorded. Study conclusions and caveats: In a later analysis, HLA-associated beta chains showed higher expansion and lower generation probabilities than comparable chains. A cluster of highly shared sequence variants was likely a sequencing artifact. In a later analysis, V- and J-gene trimming of beta chains associated with a DCLRE1C missense variant, replicated independently.

Researchers ran the PCR with 60 Vbeta and 13 Jbeta primers. Produced via immunoSEQ multiplex PCR; TCRdb's table is partial and in-frame only. The table has fewer than 150,000 clones, approximately 62% seen once; the top ten hold approximately 1.6%. This CDR3 is built from 13 residues. Germline assignment: CDR1 SGHNT and CDR2 YYREEE (reference sequence). V lost 0 bases to trimming and J lost 3 bases, with 5 bases between them. The sequence derives from a human donor in good health. The chain uses TRBV5-4 and TRBJ2-3, with D possibly being TRBD2 (5 bases). Sequencing used PBMCs. CDR3 DNA sequence: TGTGCCAGCAGCTTGGGAGGGACAGATACGCAGTATTTT. As protein: CASSLGGTDTQYF. Variable domain in full (rest from reference TRBV5-4 and TRBJ2-3): ETGVTQSPTHLIKTRGQQVTLRCSSQSGHNTVSWYQQALGQGPQFIFQYYREEENGRGNFPPRFSGLQFPNYSSELNVNALELDDSALYLCASSLGGTDTQYFGPGTRLTVL.